This TCR beta chain derives from a study of identical twins. Points from the study as a whole: Twins shared beta out-of-frame sequences in excess, but this excess was weaker.

Germline-derived CDR1 and CDR2 are DFQATT and SNEGSKA (reference sequence). V lost 5 bases, J lost 4 bases, and 17 bases lay in between. CDR3 length: 15 amino acids. All donors comprised healthy Caucasians. In the case of this clonotype: Its antigen is still unknown.

TCRdb itself ran the 5' RACE reads through MiXCR, one entry per CDR3 protein. This sample has 400,000 to 500,000 distinct CDR3 sequences, with around an eighth found just once. This sample was also put to use in a study of yellow fever vaccine responses in identical twins.

The rearrangement uses TRBV20-1 and TRBJ2-2; D perhaps matches TRBD2 (5 bases). The clonotype was recovered from a woman younger than 35 in good health. Material for sequencing was CD4+ T cells sorted from blood. The CDR3 spells CSAPKAESGTGELFF. The CDR3 DNA reads as TGCAGTGCTCCCAAAGCGGAGTCGGGCACCGGGGAGCTGTTTTTT.